This is a list of T cell receptor beta chains from one sample in a study of blood T cell repertoires in COVID-19. Assay used: immunoSEQ multiplex PCR; TCRdb lists only in-frame clones, some missing. The profile shows roughly 270,000 clones, 85% of them singletons. The sample comprised PBMCs or T cells enriched from blood (not recorded which). These receptors came from a woman between 45 and 65 years old who had recovered from COVID-19. The CDR3 runs from the conserved cysteine through the conserved F or W. Fields, in order: D gene, J gene, V gene, clone size, CDR3 DNA, CDR3 protein. The D gene is left open where the match is weak. Clone size, where shown, is once, few, many, or a class for clones that have expanded.

>.|TRBJ2-7|TRBV6-5|.
TGTGCCAGCAGTTCCACTCCCTCCCACGAGCAGTACTTC
CASSSTPSHEQYF
>TRBD1|TRBJ2-7|TRBV27|.
TGTGCCAGCAGTTACCGGACAGGGGTGGACTACGAGCAGTACTTC
CASSYRTGVDYEQYF
>TRBD1|TRBJ1-5|TRBV28|.
TGTGCCAGCAGGGTCTCCCGGGACAGGGTCAATCAGCCCCAGCATTTT
CASRVSRDRVNQPQHF
>TRBD1|TRBJ1-3|TRBV27|once
TGTGCCAGCAGAAGGACAGGGGGAAACACCATATATTTT
CASRRTGGNTIYF
>.|TRBJ1-1|TRBV11-2|.
TGTGCCAGCAGCTTAGTCAGGGTCGGGACTGAAGCTTTCTTT
CASSLVRVGTEAFF
>.|TRBJ2-7|TRBV7-9|once
TGTGCCAGCAGCTTACCGGGGATCAGCTCCTACGAGCAGTACTTC
CASSLPGISSYEQYF
>TRBD2|TRBJ2-7|TRBV11-2|.
TGTGCCAGCAGCGGAGCGGGAGTGTCCTACGAGCAGTACTTC
CASSGAGVSYEQYF
>.|TRBJ1-3|TRBV9|once
TGTGCCAGCAGCGTACAGGGGATCTCTGGAAACACCATATATTTT
CASSVQGISGNTIYF
>.|TRBJ1-3|TRBV5-1|.
TGCGCCAGCAGCTTGGCCGGCAGGGAAGGAAACACCATATATTTT
CASSLAGREGNTIYF
>TRBD2|TRBJ2-7|TRBV7-2|.
TGTGCCAGCAGCGTCGGACTAGCGGGGGGGCCCTACGAGCAGTACTTC
CASSVGLAGGPYEQYF
>TRBD1|TRBJ2-7|TRBV9|many
TGTGCCAGCAGCCCTCAGACAGGGGCCTACGAGCAGTACTTC
CASSPQTGAYEQYF
>TRBD1|TRBJ1-6|TRBV4-3|.
TGCGCCAGCAGCCAAGGGGGGACAGGTAGCTCCTATAATTCACCCCTCCACTTT
CASSQGGTGSSYNSPLHF
>.|TRBJ2-5|TRBV6-5|.
TGTGCCAGCAGCCGGATGGGGCTCGATGAGACCCAGTACTTC
CASSRMGLDETQYF
>.|TRBJ2-2|TRBV7-8|.
TGTGCCAGCAGCTTCCCCCCGAGAGGAACCGGGGAGCTGTTTTTT
CASSFPPRGTGELFF
>.|TRBJ2-7|TRBV12-3/TRBV12-4|.
TGTGCCAGCAGTTTCCTCCACGAGCAGTACTTC
CASSFLHEQYF
>.|TRBJ2-7|TRBV7-9|.
TGTGCCAGCAGCCGCCGAGGACGGGACTACGAGCAGTACTTC
CASSRRGRDYEQYF
>.|TRBJ2-5|TRBV5-1|.
TGCGCCAGCAGCTCAGTGCTAGCGTCCCAAGAGACCCAGTACTTC
CASSSVLASQETQYF
>.|TRBJ1-6|TRBV5-4|once
TGTGCCAGCAGCTTGGTGGCGGAGTCCTCCCTCCACTTT
CASSLVAESSLHF
>TRBD1|TRBJ2-7|TRBV30|.
TGTGCCTGGAGGACAGGGGGCGAGCAGTACTTC
CAWRTGGEQYF
>.|TRBJ1-5|TRBV19|.
TGTGCCAGTAGAGGAAAGCCCGGGAGCAATCAGCCCCAGCATTTT
CASRGKPGSNQPQHF
>TRBD1|TRBJ2-3|TRBV29-1|.
TGCAGTTCTAAACGGGTCGGGCTGGGACAGGGGCGCACAGATACGCAGTATTTT
CSSKRVGLGQGRTDTQYF
>.|TRBJ1-1|TRBV12-3/TRBV12-4|.
TGTGCCAGCAGTCTCTCGGGTTTCACTGAAGCTTTCTTT
CASSLSGFTEAFF
>.|TRBJ1-5|TRBV30|.
TGTGCCTGGAATACTTTCATGCATCAGCCCCAGCATTTT
CAWNTFMHQPQHF
>.|TRBJ2-5|TRBV5-6|.
TGTGCCAGCAGCTTGGTGGGCAACCAAGAGACCCAGTACTTC
CASSLVGNQETQYF
>.|TRBJ1-2|TRBV6-5|.
TGTGCCAGCAGTTCGCGCCCCCGGACAGCTTATGGCTACACCTTC
CASSSRPRTAYGYTF
>.|TRBJ2-2|TRBV30|.
TGTGCCTGGAGTCGCCGGGACTCCTACACCGGGGAGCTGTTTTTT
CAWSRRDSYTGELFF
>.|TRBJ1-2|TRBV28|.
TGTGCCAGCAGTTTGAGGACACTGAATGGCTACACCTTC
CASSLRTLNGYTF
>TRBD1|TRBJ2-2|TRBV7-3|.
TGTGCCAGCAGCCATGGGGCGTCAGGGGGTACCGGGGAGCTGTTTTTT
CASSHGASGGTGELFF
>.|TRBJ2-4|TRBV7-3|once
TGTGCCAGCAGCTTAACACCGGGGGGCGGAAAAAACATTCAGTACTTC
CASSLTPGGGKNIQYF
>.|TRBJ1-5|TRBV19|.
TGTGCCAGTAAACAGTCAGGAACACGAGATAGCAATCAGCCCCAGCATTTT
CASKQSGTRDSNQPQHF
>.|TRBJ1-1|TRBV6-2/TRBV6-3|.
TGTGCCAGCAGTTACTTTCAGGTGAACACTGAAGCTTTCTTT
CASSYFQVNTEAFF
>TRBD1|TRBJ1-1|TRBV18|.
TGTGCCAGCTCGCTGGGACAGGGGCTTCAATCGAACACTGAAGCTTTCTTT
CASSLGQGLQSNTEAFF
>TRBD2|TRBJ2-2|TRBV11-2|.
TGTGCCAGCAGCCCCACAGGGTCTCTAGCGGGGGAGAACACCGGGGAGCTGTTTTTT
CASSPTGSLAGENTGELFF
>.|TRBJ2-2|TRBV5-1|.
TGCGCCAGCAGTTTGTCCACTTCGAACACCGGGGAGCTGTTTTTT
CASSLSTSNTGELFF
>TRBD1|TRBJ2-1|TRBV29-1|.
TGCAGCGTTCCACAGGGGGCAGACAATGAGCAGTTCTTC
CSVPQGADNEQFF
>TRBD1|TRBJ2-5|TRBV7-6|.
TGTGCCAGCAGCTTAGTCCAGGGGGCTTTGAGGGAGACCCAGTACTTC
CASSLVQGALRETQYF
>TRBD1|TRBJ2-5|TRBV2|.
TGTGCCAGCAGCGGACAGGAAACCCAAGAGACCCAGTACTTC
CASSGQETQETQYF
>.|TRBJ1-1|TRBV12-2|.
TGTGCAAGTCGCTTAAAACTACAGAACACTGAAGCTTTCTTT
CASRLKLQNTEAFF
>.|TRBJ2-6|TRBV5-8|.
TGTGCCAGCAGCGGAATGACAGGCTCTGGGGCCAACGTCCTGACTTTC
CASSGMTGSGANVLTF